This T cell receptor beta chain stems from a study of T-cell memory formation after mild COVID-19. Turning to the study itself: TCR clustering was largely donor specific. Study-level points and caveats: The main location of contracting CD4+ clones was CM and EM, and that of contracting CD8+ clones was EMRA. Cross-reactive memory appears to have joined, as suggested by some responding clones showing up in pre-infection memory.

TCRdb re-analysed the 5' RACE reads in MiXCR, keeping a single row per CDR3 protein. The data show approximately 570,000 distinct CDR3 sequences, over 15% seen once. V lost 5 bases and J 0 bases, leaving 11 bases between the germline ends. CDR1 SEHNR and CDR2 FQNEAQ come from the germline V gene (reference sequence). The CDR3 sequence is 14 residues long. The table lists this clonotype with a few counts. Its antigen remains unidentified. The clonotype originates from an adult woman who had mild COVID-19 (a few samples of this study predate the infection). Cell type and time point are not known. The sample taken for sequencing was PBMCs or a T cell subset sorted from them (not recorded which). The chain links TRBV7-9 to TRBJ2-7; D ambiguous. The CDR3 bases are TGTGCCAGCAGCAGGACGGATAGCTCCTACGAGCAGTACTTC. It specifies CASSRTDSSYEQYF. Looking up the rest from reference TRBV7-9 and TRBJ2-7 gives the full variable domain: DTGVSQNPRHKITKRGQNVTFRCDPISEHNRLYWYRQTLGQGPEFLTYFQNEAQLEKSRLLSDRFSAERPKGSFSTLEIQRTEQGDSAMYLCASSRTDSSYEQYFGPGTRLTVT.